These 14 T cell receptor beta chains came from one sample sequenced in a study of identical twins. TCRdb re-derived calls from the 5' RACE reads in MiXCR, one entry per CDR3 protein. The sample gives 450,000 or so distinct CDR3 sequences, 20% to 25% of which show up once; 2.9% is in the top ten. These data are also associated with another study on T cells expressing NK-cell markers.

The source material was CD4+ T cells sorted from blood. These receptors came from a woman aged 18-29 years in good health.

V usage is TRBV6-1 and J usage is TRBJ2-7; possible D gene TRBD2, 7 bases. The V gene lost 7 bases and the J gene lost 4 bases, with 20 bases spanning the gap. The germline CDR1 and CDR2 sequences are MNHNS and SASEGT. This CDR3 comprises 15 residues. This chain's CDR3 is CASTTRGGGGYEQYF. Here the CDR3 DNA reads TGTGCCAGCACCACTAGGGGGGGGGGAGGATACGAGCAGTACTTC.

Only a few counts were recorded for this clonotype. The chain uses TRBV4-2 and TRBJ2-2; D not certain. The CDR3 is 16 amino acids. The V gene lost 0 bases and the J gene lost 0 bases, with 8 bases spanning the gap. The germline gives CDR1 LGHNA, CDR2 YNFKEQ. The CDR3 loop is CASSQDWRPNTGELFF. The CDR3 DNA reads TGTGCCAGCAGCCAAGATTGGCGCCCGAACACCGGGGAGCTGTTTTTT.

The V gene is TRBV11-2, the J gene TRBJ1-5; TRBD1 is a possible D gene (6 bases). Germline V lookup: CDR1 SGHAT, CDR2 FQNNGV. V lost 2 bases and J 4 bases, leaving 12 bases between the germline ends. This CDR3 has 15 amino acids. CDR3: CASSLWGPENQPQHF. For the CDR3, the DNA is TGTGCCAGCAGCTTATGGGGGCCCGAGAATCAGCCCCAGCATTTT.

The genes are TRBV12-3 or TRBV12-4 and TRBJ2-7; D is perhaps TRBD1 (6 bases). The CDR3 spans 13 residues. Trimming removed 8 bases at V and 4 bases at J, with 15 bases between. CDR3 DNA: TGTGCCAGCCTAAGGGACACGACTTACGAGCAGTACTTC. Translating gives CASLRDTTYEQYF.

This clonotype appeared a few times. The chain employs TRBV5-1 and TRBJ2-2; D might be TRBD2 (6 bases). The length of the CDR3 is 16 residues. Germline V lookup: CDR1 SGHRS, CDR2 YFSETQ. V lost 0 bases, J lost 3 bases, and 12 bases lay in between. The CDR3 DNA reads TGCGCCAGCAGCTTGGCGCGGGGTGGATACACCGGGGAGCTGTTTTTT. It is translated as CASSLARGGYTGELFF.

This clonotype was observed a few times. The chain recombines TRBV5-1 with TRBJ1-5; D is undetermined. Per germline, CDR1 SGHRS and CDR2 YFSETQ. Trimming cost V 4 bases and J 7 bases, with 12 bases left between them. The length of the CDR3 is 13 residues. CDR3 amino acids: CASSLDEWQPQHF. The CDR3 coding sequence is TGCGCCAGCAGCCTCGATGAGTGGCAGCCCCAGCATTTT. The variable domain in full, completed from reference TRBV5-1 and TRBJ1-5, reads KAGVTQTPRYLIKTRGQQVTLSCSPISGHRSVSWYQQTPGQGLQFLFEYFSETQRNKGNFPGRFSGRQFSNSRSEMNVSTLELGDSALYLCASSLDEWQPQHFGDGTRLSIL.

The chain combines TRBV10-3 with TRBJ1-2, with 9 bases identical to TRBD1. Trimming took 5 bases from V and 0 from J; bases not matched to a gene: 1. The CDR3 consists of 14 residues. In germline, CDR1 is ENHRY, CDR2 SYGVKD. The CDR3 nucleotides are TGTGCCATCAGTAGACAGGGGGCTAACTATGGCTACACCTTC. Its protein product is CAISRQGANYGYTF.

This chain connects TRBV15 to TRBJ2-1, with TRBD2 as a possible D gene (5 bases). Trimming removed 0 bases from V and 6 bases from J, with 15 bases in between. CDR1 LNHNV and CDR2 YYDKDF come from the germline V gene (reference sequence). The CDR3 is 16 amino acids. The CDR3 sequence: CATSREPTRVSNEQFF. The CDR3 bases are TGTGCCACCAGCAGAGAGCCCACTAGGGTATCCAATGAGCAGTTCTTC.

CDR3 in DNA: TGCGCCAGCAGCTTGTACGCAGGGACCAGCTACGAGCAGTACTTC. Its protein product is CASSLYAGTSYEQYF. The genes are TRBV5-1 and TRBJ2-7; either TRBD1 or TRBD2 may fit D (5 bases each). CDR1 is SGHRS and CDR2 is YFSETQ in the germline V gene. The CDR3 runs to 15 residues. Trimming removed 1 base from V and 3 bases from J, with 14 bases in between.

In this sample, this clonotype turned up many times. This chain joins TRBV7-2 and TRBJ2-1; no definite D call. Germline V CDR1 and CDR2: SGHTA, FQGNSA. Trimming removed 5 bases from V and 4 bases from J, with 6 bases in between. There are 12 residues in the CDR3. The CDR3 coding sequence is TGTGCCAGCAGCCGGACGTACAATGAGCAGTTCTTC. Protein: CASSRTYNEQFF.

The chain combines TRBV12-3 or TRBV12-4 with TRBJ2-1, with D perhaps matching TRBD1 or TRBD2 (5 bases each). The CDR3 length is 17 residues. V lost 5 bases and J lost 4, with 21 bases in between. CDR3 DNA sequence: TGTGCCAGCAGTGGGCCGGGACGGAGATCGGGGTACAATGAGCAGTTCTTC. Translation: CASSGPGRRSGYNEQFF.

This clonotype was observed at least ten times. The chain recombines TRBV5-5 with TRBJ2-3; tentative D call: TRBD2 (5 bases). V lost 4 bases and J 5 bases, leaving 14 bases between the germline ends. The CDR3 length is 14 residues. From germline, CDR1 is SGHKS and CDR2 YYEKEE (reference sequence). This CDR3 is CASSILGRGDTQYF. The CDR3 DNA sequence: TGTGCCAGCAGCATTCTCGGACGGGGAGATACGCAGTATTTT.

This clonotype appeared a few times. The V gene is TRBV6-2 or TRBV6-3, the J gene TRBJ2-7, with D unresolved. Germline lookup yields CDR1 MNHEY and CDR2 SVGEGT. This CDR3 is 12 amino acids long. With 8 bases removed from V and 7 bases from J, the gap between germline ends came to 15 bases. The CDR3 loop reads CASSPRLPEQYF. CDR3 in DNA: TGTGCCAGCTCTCCCAGGCTTCCAGAGCAGTACTTC.

The sample holds a few counts of this clonotype. The chain uses TRBV7-9 and TRBJ2-5, with D tentatively TRBD1 or TRBD2 (5 bases each). V was trimmed by 6 bases and J by 1 base, leaving 12 bases between them. Germline V gene sequence: CDR1 SEHNR, CDR2 FQNEAQ (reference sequence). The CDR3 consists of 14 residues. Here the CDR3 DNA reads TGTGCCAGCAGTTTCGAGGGGCTCCAAGAGACCCAGTACTTC. Its protein is CASSFEGLQETQYF.